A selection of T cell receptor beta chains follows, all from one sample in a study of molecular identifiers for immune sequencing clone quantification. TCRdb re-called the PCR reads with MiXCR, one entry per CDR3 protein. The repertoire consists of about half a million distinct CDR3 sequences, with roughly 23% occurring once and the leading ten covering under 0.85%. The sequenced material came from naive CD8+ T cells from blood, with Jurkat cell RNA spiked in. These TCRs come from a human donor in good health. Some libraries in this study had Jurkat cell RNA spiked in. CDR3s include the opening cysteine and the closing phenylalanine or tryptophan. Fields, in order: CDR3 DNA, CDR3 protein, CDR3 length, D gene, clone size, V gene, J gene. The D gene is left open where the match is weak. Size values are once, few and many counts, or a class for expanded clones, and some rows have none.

DNA: TGTGCCTGGAGTGGGGGTACAGGGGAAGGAGAAAAACTGTTTTTT; CDR3: CAWSGGTGEGEKLFF; length: 15; D: TRBD1; size: few; V: TRBV30; J: TRBJ1-4
DNA: TGCGCCAGCAGCCAAGTTACAGCAAGCACAGATACGCAGTATTTT; CDR3: CASSQVTASTDTQYF; length: 15; D: -; size: many; V: TRBV4-1; J: TRBJ2-3
DNA: TGTGCCAGCAGCCGGACTAGCGGGGGATCTGGGGATGAGCAGTTCTTC; CDR3: CASSRTSGGSGDEQFF; length: 16; D: TRBD2; size: -; V: TRBV7-9; J: TRBJ2-1
DNA: TGTGCCAGCAGCCCCACAATCTGGCAGACTACTACTAGCACAGATACGCAGTATTTT; CDR3: CASSPTIWQTTTSTDTQYF; length: 19; D: -; size: many; V: TRBV11-2; J: TRBJ2-3
DNA: TGTGCCAGCAGCTTAGAGGGGGGCCCTAATGAGCAGTTCTTC; CDR3: CASSLEGGPNEQFF; length: 14; D: -; size: few; V: TRBV11-2; J: TRBJ2-1
DNA: TGTGCCAGCAGGGGGGACAGGACCAACTATGGCTACACCTTC; CDR3: CASRGDRTNYGYTF; length: 14; D: TRBD1; size: -; V: TRBV2; J: TRBJ1-2
DNA: TGCAGCGTTGCTGTCCCTAGCGGGAGTGTCACCGGGGAGCTGTTTTTT; CDR3: CSVAVPSGSVTGELFF; length: 16; D: TRBD2; size: many; V: TRBV29-1; J: TRBJ2-2
DNA: TGCAGTGCTAGAGATTCCAGCGGGGGGGCCACAGATACGCAGTATTTT; CDR3: CSARDSSGGATDTQYF; length: 16; D: TRBD2; size: -; V: TRBV20-1; J: TRBJ2-3
DNA: TGTGCCTGGAGTGCGGCGGCGACCTACGAGCAGTACTTC; CDR3: CAWSAAATYEQYF; length: 13; D: -; size: many; V: TRBV30; J: TRBJ2-7
DNA: TGTGCCAGCAGATCATTCCCCCAAGAGACCCAGTACTTC; CDR3: CASRSFPQETQYF; length: 13; D: -; size: -; V: TRBV28; J: TRBJ2-5
DNA: TGCGGCAGCAGCCAAGAGAGGGCAGGGGGTTGGGAGCAGTACTTC; CDR3: CGSSQERAGGWEQYF; length: 15; D: TRBD1; size: few; V: TRBV4-3; J: TRBJ2-7
DNA: TGCGCCAGCAGCCAAGACTCAGGGGCGAGCAATCAGCCCCAGCATTTT; CDR3: CASSQDSGASNQPQHF; length: 16; D: -; size: -; V: TRBV4-1; J: TRBJ1-5
DNA: TGTGCCAGCAGCCACGCCTCTAAGGGCGGGAGAACAGATACGCAGTATTTT; CDR3: CASSHASKGGRTDTQYF; length: 17; D: TRBD2; size: few; V: TRBV12-3/TRBV12-4; J: TRBJ2-3
DNA: TGTGCCAGCAGGCCCCTGGGACAGCCTAACACTGAAGCTTTCTTT; CDR3: CASRPLGQPNTEAFF; length: 15; D: TRBD1; size: -; V: TRBV28; J: TRBJ1-1
DNA: TGTGCCAGCAGTTCTCTGGAGGGAGGGGCGAACACCGGGGAGCTGTTTTTT; CDR3: CASSSLEGGANTGELFF; length: 17; D: TRBD2; size: -; V: TRBV6-2/TRBV6-3; J: TRBJ2-2
DNA: TGTGCCAGCAGCCAGGGACTAGCGGGAGTTGGGTCCTACAATGAGCAGTTCTTC; CDR3: CASSQGLAGVGSYNEQFF; length: 18; D: TRBD2; size: few; V: TRBV14; J: TRBJ2-1
DNA: TGTGCCAGCAGCCACGGTACTGGCGGGAGTCGGAGCTACGAGCAGTACTTC; CDR3: CASSHGTGGSRSYEQYF; length: 17; D: TRBD2; size: few; V: TRBV9; J: TRBJ2-7
DNA: TGTGCCAGCAGTTTTGCACTAGCGGGAACGAGCACAGATACGCAGTATTTT; CDR3: CASSFALAGTSTDTQYF; length: 17; D: TRBD2; size: many; V: TRBV28; J: TRBJ2-3
DNA: TGTGCCAGCAGTTTAGTCAGTATCTCGGCGGAGACCCAGTACTTC; CDR3: CASSLVSISAETQYF; length: 15; D: -; size: -; V: TRBV12-3/TRBV12-4; J: TRBJ2-5
DNA: TGTGCCAGCAGCTTCGGGACAGGGGGCTATGAGCAGTTCTTC; CDR3: CASSFGTGGYEQFF; length: 14; D: TRBD1; size: -; V: TRBV7-2; J: TRBJ2-1
DNA: TGTGCCAGCGCTCCGACAGGGGTCCTCTACAATGAGCGGTTCTTC; CDR3: CASAPTGVLYNERFF; length: 15; D: TRBD1; size: once; V: TRBV27; J: TRBJ2-1
DNA: TGTGCCAGCAGTTCCGGGACTAGCGACTACAATGAGCAGTTCTTC; CDR3: CASSSGTSDYNEQFF; length: 15; D: TRBD2; size: many; V: TRBV6-5; J: TRBJ2-1
DNA: TGTGCCAACAGTCCACCAGACAGTGCCCTCTCCTACAATGAGCAGTTCTTC; CDR3: CANSPPDSALSYNEQFF; length: 17; D: -; size: once; V: TRBV28; J: TRBJ2-1
DNA: TGTGCCTGGAGCCACGCGGCGCGGGGCACCGGGGAGCTGTTTTTT; CDR3: CAWSHAARGTGELFF; length: 15; D: -; size: few; V: TRBV30; J: TRBJ2-2
DNA: TGTGCCAGCAGTTACTCGATTCTAGCGGGAGCAGATACGCAGTATTTT; CDR3: CASSYSILAGADTQYF; length: 16; D: TRBD2; size: -; V: TRBV6-2/TRBV6-3; J: TRBJ2-3
DNA: TGCGCCAGCAGCTGGACTAGCGGGAGGGCCCTGGTAGATACGCAGTATTTT; CDR3: CASSWTSGRALVDTQYF; length: 17; D: TRBD2; size: many; V: TRBV5-1; J: TRBJ2-3
DNA: TGTGCCGGCACCGAACTGAGCGGGGAGACCCAGTACTTC; CDR3: CAGTELSGETQYF; length: 13; D: -; size: -; V: TRBV6-5; J: TRBJ2-5
DNA: TGTGCCAGCAGCCCGGGGACAGTAGGCCACCCCTACGAGCAGTACTTC; CDR3: CASSPGTVGHPYEQYF; length: 16; D: TRBD1; size: -; V: TRBV5-3; J: TRBJ2-7
DNA: TGCGCCAGCAGCAGTGCTGGGTCCCACACAGATACGCAGTATTTT; CDR3: CASSSAGSHTDTQYF; length: 15; D: -; size: many; V: TRBV4-1; J: TRBJ2-3
DNA: TGTGCCAGCAGTCTGCAGGGGTTGAACTACAATGAGCAGTTCTTC; CDR3: CASSLQGLNYNEQFF; length: 15; D: -; size: -; V: TRBV27; J: TRBJ2-1
DNA: TGTGCCAGCAGTTTGGAGGCGTTCGGTCGGCCCCAGCATTTT; CDR3: CASSLEAFGRPQHF; length: 14; D: -; size: -; V: TRBV12-3/TRBV12-4; J: TRBJ1-5